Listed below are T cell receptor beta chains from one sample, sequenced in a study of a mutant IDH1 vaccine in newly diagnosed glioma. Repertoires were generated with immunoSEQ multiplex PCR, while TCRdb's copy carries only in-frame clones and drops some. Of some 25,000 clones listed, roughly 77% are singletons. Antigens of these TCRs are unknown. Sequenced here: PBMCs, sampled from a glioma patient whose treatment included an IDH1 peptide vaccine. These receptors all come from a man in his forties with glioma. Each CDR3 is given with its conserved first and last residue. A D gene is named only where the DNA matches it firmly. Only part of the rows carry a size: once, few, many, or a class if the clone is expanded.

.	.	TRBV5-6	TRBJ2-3	CASSKIGAGLADTQYF	TGTGCCAGCAGCAAGATTGGGGCGGGTCTGGCAGATACGCAGTATTTT
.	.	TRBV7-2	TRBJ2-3	CASSARRVSTDTQYF	TGTGCCAGCAGCGCCAGACGGGTTAGCACAGATACGCAGTATTTT
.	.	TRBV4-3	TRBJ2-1	CASSDPTYNEQFF	TGCGCCAGCAGCGACCCTACCTACAATGAGCAGTTCTTC
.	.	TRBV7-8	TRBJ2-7	CASSLAVITYEQYF	TGTGCCAGCAGCTTAGCGGTCATAACCTACGAGCAGTACTTC
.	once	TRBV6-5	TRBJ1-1	CASSIQGFGTEAFF	TGTGCCAGCAGTATCCAGGGGTTCGGCACTGAAGCTTTCTTT
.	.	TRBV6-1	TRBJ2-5	CASSGGSQETQYF	TGTGCCAGCAGTGGAGGCAGCCAAGAGACCCAGTACTTC
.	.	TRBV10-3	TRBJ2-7	CAIRDRAYEQYF	TGTGCCATCAGGGACCGAGCCTACGAGCAGTACTTC
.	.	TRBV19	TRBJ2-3	CASRSASAGTDTQYF	TGTGCCAGTAGATCGGCCAGCGCGGGCACAGATACGCAGTATTTT
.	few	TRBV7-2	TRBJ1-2	CASSDNTRRTGGLYGYTF	TGTGCCAGCAGCGACAACACACGGCGAACGGGGGGCCTCTATGGCTACACCTTC
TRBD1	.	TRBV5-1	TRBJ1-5	CASSLGQGTQPQHF	TGCGCCAGCAGCTTGGGACAGGGGACTCAGCCCCAGCATTTT